The rows below give T cell receptor beta chains drawn from one sample of a study of T cell changes during pregnancy in multiple sclerosis. TCRdb keeps only in-frame clones here, not all; method: immunoSEQ multiplex PCR. The sample lists fewer than 50,000 clones; around 93% were seen once. Here the sequenced sample was CD8+ T cells from peripheral blood mononuclear cells, taken in the first trimester of pregnancy. The source is a female donor with multiple sclerosis, enrolled in a pregnancy study. CDR3s include the opening cysteine and the closing phenylalanine or tryptophan. Each record gives: J gene, clone size, D gene, V gene, CDR3 length, CDR3 protein, CDR3 DNA. A D gene is named only where the DNA matches it firmly. Rows give clone size only sometimes, using once, few, many, or a class for an expanded clone.

TRBJ2-2	-	-	TRBV2	15	CASSEGGGGTGELFF	TGTGCCAGCAGTGAGGGAGGTGGAGGCACCGGGGAGCTGTTTTTT
TRBJ1-5	-	TRBD1	TRBV30	14	CAWSDGTGDQPQHF	TGTGCCTGGAGTGACGGGACAGGGGACCAACCCCAGCATTTT
TRBJ2-1	-	-	TRBV6-5	16	CASSYQAPRSYNEQFF	TGTGCCAGCAGTTACCAAGCGCCTCGCTCCTACAATGAGCAGTTCTTC
TRBJ1-3	once	TRBD1	TRBV5-4	14	CASSLSGGGNTIYF	TGTGCCAGCAGCTTGTCAGGGGGCGGAAACACCATATATTTT
TRBJ1-1	once	-	TRBV27	14	CASQSRGAGTEAFF	TGTGCCAGTCAAAGTCGGGGGGCGGGAACTGAAGCTTTCTTT
TRBJ1-1	-	TRBD1	TRBV6-1	15	CASSEATGYGTEAFF	TGTGCCAGCAGTGAAGCGACAGGGTACGGCACTGAAGCTTTCTTT
TRBJ1-5	-	TRBD1	TRBV19	14	CASSEDRGNQPQHF	TGTGCCAGTAGTGAAGACAGGGGCAATCAGCCCCAGCATTTT
TRBJ2-5	-	TRBD2	TRBV2	18	CASSDFTSGRIGEETQYF	TGTGCCAGCAGTGACTTTACTAGCGGGCGTATTGGGGAAGAGACCCAGTACTTC
TRBJ1-1	-	-	TRBV6-5	14	CASSYVAGDTEAFF	TGTGCCAGCAGTTACGTTGCAGGGGATACTGAAGCTTTCTTT
TRBJ2-2	-	TRBD2	TRBV13	16	CASSPSLAGATGELFF	TGTGCCAGCAGCCCATCACTAGCGGGAGCCACCGGGGAGCTGTTTTTT
TRBJ2-5	-	TRBD1	TRBV7-2	15	CASSANRGLAETQYF	TGTGCCAGCAGCGCTAACAGGGGGCTGGCGGAGACCCAGTACTTC
TRBJ1-1	-	-	TRBV2	15	CASSEANRANTEAFF	TGTGCCAGCAGTGAAGCTAACAGGGCGAACACTGAAGCTTTCTTT